Below, one TCR beta chain is given with its context. The sample comes from a study of shared clonotypes between healthy human individuals. The CDR3 sequence is 13 residues long. Germline V CDR1 and CDR2: SNHLY, FYNNEI. With V trimmed by 5 bases and J by 5 bases, 3 bases remained unmatched. TCRdb keeps only in-frame clones here, not all; method: immunoSEQ multiplex PCR. The table lists around 1,100,000 clones, 70% to 80% of them singletons. The chain is built from TRBV2 and TRBJ1-5; 7 bases agree with TRBD1. The sample was memory CD4+ T cells from PBMCs. The subset denotes: CD45RA-negative fraction. This receptor was obtained from a man in his late teens or twenties in good health. Some clones in this sample may be carry-over from other donors' samples. CDR3 loop: CASSYDRDQPQHF. The CDR3 region has the DNA TGTGCCAGCAGTTATGACAGGGATCAGCCCCAGCATTTT.